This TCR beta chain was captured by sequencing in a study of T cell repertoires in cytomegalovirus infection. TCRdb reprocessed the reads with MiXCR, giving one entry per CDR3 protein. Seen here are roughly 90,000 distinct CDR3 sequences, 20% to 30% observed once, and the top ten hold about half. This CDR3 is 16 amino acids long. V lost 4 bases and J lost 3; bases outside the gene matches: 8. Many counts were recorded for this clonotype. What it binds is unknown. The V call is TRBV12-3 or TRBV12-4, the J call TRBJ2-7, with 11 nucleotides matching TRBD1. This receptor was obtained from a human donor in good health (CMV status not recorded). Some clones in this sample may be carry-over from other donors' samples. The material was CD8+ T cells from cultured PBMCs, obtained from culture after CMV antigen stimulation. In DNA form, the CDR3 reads TGTGCCAGCAGTTCCCGGGACAGGGGGAGTTTCTACGAGCAGTACTTC. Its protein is CASSSRDRGSFYEQYF.